Here is one T cell receptor (beta chain) with its context. Trimming stripped 4 bases from V and 0 bases from J, with 11 bases between. The CDR3 extends over 14 amino acids. Germline lookup yields CDR1 DFQATT and CDR2 SNEGSKA (reference sequence). This record belongs to a study of blood T cells in healthy people across ages. A second PCR of about 6 to 12 cycles used a sample-barcoded 5' primer and a J-beta primer mix. One entry per CDR3 protein, called by TCRdb with MiXCR from the 5' RACE reads. There are about 1.1 million distinct CDR3 sequences in the sample; around two fifths occur only once, and over 10% lies in the top ten.

The origin of this receptor is a man aged 18-30 years in good health. V is TRBV20-1 and J is TRBJ2-3; the D gene could be TRBD1 or TRBD2 (7 bases each). The sample comprised blood. DNA of the CDR3: TGCAGTGCTAACAGGGGAGGGAGCACAGATACGCAGTATTTT. This translates into CSANRGGSTDTQYF.